The 7 T cell receptor beta chains given below trace back to one sample, sequenced in a study of response to subunit inactivated influenza vaccine. Each CDR3 protein is one row after TCRdb ran MiXCR on the RT-PCR reads. This sample has around 760,000 distinct CDR3 sequences, with 14% found just once. The sample in question was PBMCs from blood, obtained roughly 15 days before vaccination. Receptors were obtained from a man aged 50 or older who received an inactivated influenza vaccine.

The V call is TRBV6-1, the J call TRBJ2-1, with 9 positions matching TRBD1. This CDR3 is 14 amino acids long. With V trimmed by 8 bases and J by 3 bases, 5 bases remained unmatched. CDR1 and CDR2 (germline): MNHNS, SASEGT. CDR3 loop: CASHTGGGYNEQFF. The CDR3 region has the DNA TGTGCCAGCCATACAGGGGGCGGCTACAATGAGCAGTTCTTC.

This sequence joins TRBV18 and TRBJ2-1; 15 bases agree with TRBD2. J was trimmed by 7 bases and V by 3 bases; bases with no gene match: 4. Germline V gene data show CDR1 as KGHSH and CDR2 as LQKENI. This CDR3 spans 16 amino acids. The CDR3 is CASSPGTSGRLNEQFF. DNA for the CDR3: TGTGCCAGCTCACCGGGGACTAGCGGGAGGCTGAATGAGCAGTTCTTC.

Only a few counts were recorded for this clonotype. The rearrangement joins TRBV11-2 to TRBJ2-1; TRBD2 aligns across 8 bases. This CDR3 has 15 residues. J gave up 6 bases and V 1 base, and 5 bases lay outside the gene matches. Germline values: CDR1 SGHAT, CDR2 FQNNGV. The CDR3 DNA sequence: TGTGCCAGCAGCTTAGGACTAGCGTTACTCAATGAGCAGTTCTTC. Protein product: CASSLGLALLNEQFF.

This clonotype was recorded a few times. The chain employs TRBV7-8 and TRBJ1-5, with 11 bases aligning to TRBD1. V lost 1 base and J lost 6; bases outside the gene matches: 8. The CDR3 runs 17 residues. CDR1 SGHVS and CDR2 FQNEAQ come from the germline V gene. The CDR3 DNA follows: TGTGCCAGCAGCTTAGGTACGGGACAGGGGGTACGTCAGCCCCAGCATTTT. It translates to CASSLGTGQGVRQPQHF. The full variable domain, with the rest looked up from reference TRBV7-8 and TRBJ1-5, is GAGVSQSPRYKVAKRGQDVALRCDPISGHVSLFWYQQALGQGPEFLTYFQNEAQLDKSGLPSDRFFAERPEGSVSTLKIQRTQQEDSAVYLCASSLGTGQGVRQPQHFGDGTRLSIL.

This clonotype was observed a few times. The V gene is TRBV12-3 or TRBV12-4, the J gene TRBJ1-2; tentative D call: TRBD1 (6 bases). The V end was cut by 6 bases, the J end by 8 bases, with 22 bases between. The CDR3 has 15 residues. CDR3 nucleotides: TGTGCCAGCAGCCCGCGACAGGTCGGGGTGGCGGGCTACACCTTC. Encoded protein: CASSPRQVGVAGYTF.

This clonotype was observed at least ten times. This sequence joins TRBV4-1 and TRBJ2-1; the D gene is possibly TRBD1 (7 bases). Germline V CDR1 and CDR2: MGHRA, YSYEKL. Trimming cost V 0 bases and J 12 bases, with 15 bases left between them. This CDR3 is 14 amino acids long. The CDR3 loop reads CASSQDLQGGWQFF. In nucleotides, the CDR3 is TGCGCCAGCAGCCAAGATCTTCAGGGGGGATGGCAGTTCTTC.

This sequence joins TRBV19 and TRBJ2-1; 8 bases fit TRBD2. Trimming removed 1 base from V and 3 bases from J; junction bases left unmatched: 5. The CDR3 has 16 residues. Germline V gene sequence: CDR1 LNHDA, CDR2 SQIVND (reference sequence). CDR3 residues: CASSIVPTSGYNEQFF. The CDR3 DNA follows: TGTGCCAGTAGTATAGTCCCCACTAGCGGCTACAATGAGCAGTTCTTC.